This TCR beta chain was captured in a study of cytomegalovirus exposure and HLA in healthy donors. Germline V gives CDR1 LNHDA, CDR2 SQIVND (reference sequence). This CDR3 contains 14 residues. Trimming at V came to 3 bases and at J to 6 bases, leaving 8 bases not matched to a gene. Study-wide results and limits: The majority of TCR sequences were rare, yet some public TCRs appeared in many donors. Some TCR beta chains (more than 150 of them) were listed as cytomegalovirus-associated. The tendency of first-cohort TCR clusters to co-occur in the roughly 120 validation repertoires was the finding of a later analysis. It was reported that the classifier diagnosed cytomegalovirus status with high specificity and sensitivity in both the original and validation cohorts.

This table comes from immunoSEQ multiplex PCR, and its TCRdb copy is limited to in-frame clones, with some not included. The table records approximately 260,000 clones, just over 85% of them present only once. As regards this clone: The target antigen is unknown.

The specimen sequenced was PBMCs. V usage is TRBV19 and J usage is TRBJ2-7; TRBD1 matches at 7 bases. This sequence was found in a woman aged 18-30 years in good health and CMV-seronegative. CDR3 in amino acids: CASSIRQGEVEQYF. CDR3 nucleotide sequence: TGTGCCAGTAGTATTCGACAGGGTGAGGTCGAGCAGTACTTC.